This TCR beta chain was identified in a study of blood T cell repertoires in COVID-19. Study-wide background: Sites across the United States, Italy and Spain contributed samples from acute and convalescent COVID-19. The analysed material was cDNA or gDNA that came from T cells, B-cell-depleted T cells, or PBMCs.

CDR3 length equals 18 residues. Germline values: CDR1 SGDLS, CDR2 YYNGEE. Trimming removed 3 bases at V and 3 bases at J, with 24 bases between. In the original processing: Reference gene primer amplification in the assay estimated nucleated cell counts. The table came from immunoSEQ multiplex PCR; TCRdb's copy has only in-frame clones and leaves some out. V, J and clone size reflect that table, while D and trimming were determined from the DNA. The sample records about 99,000 clones, 91% being singletons. The sample taken for sequencing was peripheral blood. V and J are TRBV9 and TRBJ1-1; maybe TRBD1 (6 bases). This clonotype was obtained from a human donor in a cohort sampled during active COVID-19. The CDR3 protein is CASSEGTIIGTRDTEAFF. The CDR3 DNA follows: TGTGCCAGCAGCGAGGGCACTATTATCGGGACAAGGGACACTGAAGCTTTCTTT.